One and the same sample provided the 21 T cell receptor beta chains below, sequenced in a study of cytomegalovirus exposure and HLA in healthy donors. PCR involved 60 Vbeta and 13 Jbeta primers. TCRdb's copy holds only in-frame clones and misses some; the assay was immunoSEQ multiplex PCR. The sample yields some 74,000 clones, 80% seen once. The sample consisted of PBMCs. Every receptor here comes from a male donor in good health and CMV-seronegative.

The CDR3: CASSLDGRRTYEQYF. In DNA, the CDR3 is TGTGCCAGCAGCTTAGACGGGAGGAGAACCTACGAGCAGTACTTC. The chain carries TRBV11-2 and TRBJ2-7; TRBD2 aligns across 7 bases. This CDR3 spans 15 amino acids. From germline, CDR1 is SGHAT and CDR2 FQNNGV. The V segment lost 0 bases and the J segment 2 bases; nucleotides outside the gene matches: 4.

The chain links TRBV5-6 to TRBJ2-5; maybe TRBD1 (6 bases). The DNA end is more similar to TRBJ2-7, so the J call may be wrong. Germline lookup yields CDR1 SGHDT and CDR2 YYEEEE. The CDR3 is made up of 13 amino acids. CDR3 nucleotides: TGTGCCAGCAGTTCGAAACACAGGGACGAGCAGTACTTC. Translating it yields CASSSKHRDEQYF.

The chain recombines TRBV9 with TRBJ1-2, with D unresolved. The CDR3 spans 14 residues. Between the trimmed V and J ends, which lost 2 bases and 4 bases, there was a span of 12 bases. CDR1 SGDLS and CDR2 YYNGEE come from the germline V gene. In nucleotides, the CDR3 is TGTGCCAGCAGCGTCTCGGGTGGGAGCTATGGCTACACCTTC. Residues: CASSVSGGSYGYTF.

This chain links TRBV2 with TRBJ1-4, with TRBD1 as a possible D gene (6 bases). There are 12 residues in the CDR3. Germline V gene lookup returns CDR1 SNHLY and CDR2 FYNNEI. The CDR3, as DNA: TGTGCGTCCCGGGGGGCGGAGGAAAAACTGTTTTTT. Encoded protein: CASRGAEEKLFF.

V is TRBV4-1 and J is TRBJ2-1; 8 nucleotides match TRBD2. Germline assignment: CDR1 MGHRA and CDR2 YSYEKL. J was trimmed by 9 bases and V by 3 bases; bases with no gene match: 13. The CDR3 is 16 residues long. The CDR3 is CASSHAGTRVSGEQFF. For the CDR3, the DNA is TGCGCCAGCAGCCATGCCGGGACTAGAGTCTCCGGTGAGCAGTTCTTC.

This clone was seen just once. The CDR3 protein is CASSLRPVVRGRALGEETQYF. CDR3 coding DNA: TGCGCCAGCAGCTTGAGGCCGGTCGTTCGAGGGAGGGCCTTAGGCGAAGAGACCCAGTACTTC. V is TRBV5-1 and J is TRBJ2-5; 7 positions agree with TRBD2. This CDR3 contains 21 residues. The junction had 24 bases not matched to a gene; V was cut back by 1 base and J by 3 bases. Germline V gene data show CDR1 as SGHRS and CDR2 as YFSETQ.

The V gene is TRBV10-3, the J gene TRBJ2-5; 7 bases are shared with TRBD1. The CDR3 spans 15 residues. Per germline, CDR1 ENHRY and CDR2 SYGVKD. Unmatched junction bases numbered 9, after V lost 3 bases and J lost 5 bases. The CDR3 DNA is TGTGCCATCAGTGATCGTAAGGGGGCAGTTGAGACCCAGTACTTC. It translates to CAISDRKGAVETQYF.

This clone was found a few times. The chain employs TRBV28 and TRBJ1-2, with unresolved D. From germline, CDR1 is MDHEN and CDR2 SYDVKM. The CDR3 length is 17 residues. Trimming removed 5 bases at V and 0 bases at J, with 19 bases between. The CDR3 bases are TGTGCCAGCAGTCCTGCAATGCAGCGCCCCACTAACTATGGCTACACCTTC. Translation gives CASSPAMQRPTNYGYTF.

The V and J genes are TRBV27 and TRBJ2-5, with a weak D call TRBD2 (5 bases). The CDR3 spans 13 residues. Germline CDR1 is MNHEY and CDR2 is SMNVEV (reference sequence). Trimming removed 6 bases at V and 3 bases at J, with 11 bases between. CDR3 sequence (DNA): TGTGCCAGCAGCCGGAAGAGGGAAGAGACCCAGTACTTC. Residues: CASSRKREETQYF.

This sequence joins TRBV2 and TRBJ2-1; 14 bases map to TRBD2. This CDR3 contains 18 residues. The trim removed 7 bases at V and 0 bases at J, leaving 8 bases unmatched. Germline V gene data show CDR1 as SNHLY and CDR2 as FYNNEI. The CDR3 loop is CASTHRTSGRSSYNEQFF. CDR3 DNA: TGTGCCAGCACCCATCGGACTAGCGGGAGGAGCTCCTACAATGAGCAGTTCTTC.

Of note for this clone: The junction and the germline gene differ at one end; a read error may be behind it. The chain joins TRBV19 to TRBJ1-5; 9 bases are a match to TRBD1. Germline V lookup: CDR1 LNHDA, CDR2 SQIVND (reference sequence). This CDR3 region has 13 residues. The CDR3 loop is CASTQGADQPQNF. The CDR3 DNA reads TGTGCCTCGACACAGGGGGCGGATCAGCCCCAGAATTTT.

The chain recombines TRBV7-3 with TRBJ2-3; D might be TRBD1 (5 bases). The CDR3 is made up of 13 amino acids. The germline V gene encodes CDR1 SGHTA and CDR2 FQGTGA. Between the trimmed V and J ends, which lost 6 bases and 2 bases, there was a span of 9 bases. The CDR3: CASRGPSTDTQYF. The CDR3 region has the DNA TGTGCCAGCAGGGGGCCCTCCACAGATACGCAGTATTTT.

For this clone: The junction departs from the called germline gene at one end, perhaps through a read error. The V gene is TRBV4-2, the J gene TRBJ1-5; D remains ambiguous. CDR3 length equals 17 residues. The germline gives CDR1 LGHNA, CDR2 YNFKEQ. CDR3 sequence: CASSQVHGFGGNQPQNF. CDR3 in DNA: TGTGCCAGCAGCCAAGTTCATGGTTTCGGCGGCAATCAGCCCCAGAATTTT.

V is TRBV5-7 and J is TRBJ2-1; 7 nucleotides agree with TRBD2. TRBV5-7 is an open reading frame, and its role is uncertain. The CDR3 extends over 16 amino acids. The V gene end was trimmed by 2 bases and the J gene end by 0 bases; junction bases not matched to a gene: 5. This CDR3 reads CASSFPPGGSYNEQFF. Here the CDR3 DNA reads TGTGCCAGCAGCTTCCCCCCGGGGGGCTCCTACAATGAGCAGTTCTTC.

The chain recombines TRBV6-1 with TRBJ1-6, with a tentative D call TRBD1 (5 bases). V was clipped by 1 base and J by 3 bases, with 7 bases between them. The CDR3 contains 15 residues. The V gene's germline CDR1 is MNHNS and CDR2 SASEGT. The CDR3 loop reads CASSEGQLYNSPLHF. For the CDR3, the DNA is TGTGCCAGCAGTGAAGGACAGCTCTATAATTCACCCCTCCACTTT.

The gene calls are TRBV19 and TRBJ2-3, with a weak D call TRBD2 (6 bases). Trimming cost V 5 bases and J 4 bases, with 19 bases left between them. Germline CDR1 LNHDA, CDR2 SQIVND (reference sequence). This CDR3 region has 16 residues. The CDR3 region is CASSSERTTGADTQYF. The CDR3 coding sequence is TGTGCCAGTAGTTCCGAGAGGACCACGGGGGCAGATACGCAGTATTTT.

V usage is TRBV30 and J usage is TRBJ2-3; TRBD1 might be the D (6 bases). The germline V gene has CDR1 GTSNPN and CDR2 SVGIG (reference sequence). The CDR3 is 13 amino acids. V was cut by 3 bases and J by 5 bases, with 12 bases left in between. The CDR3 protein is CAWRWQGLDTQYF. CDR3 sequence (DNA): TGTGCCTGGAGATGGCAGGGGTTAGATACGCAGTATTTT.

Of note for this clone: Other nucleotide sequences from this sample produce the same CDR3. The V gene is TRBV5-1, the J gene TRBJ2-7, with 8 bases aligning to TRBD1. The CDR3 is 14 residues long. With V trimmed by 3 bases and J by 1 base, 3 bases remained unmatched. Germline CDR1 reads SGHRS; CDR2 reads YFSETQ. CDR3 amino acids: CASSSGTGSYEQYF. Written as DNA, the CDR3 is TGCGCCAGCAGCTCCGGGACAGGTTCCTACGAGCAGTACTTC.

This rearrangement joins TRBV10-3 to TRBJ1-5, with TRBD1 identical over 7 bases. V trimming: 10 bases; J trimming: 0 bases; junction bases outside the gene matches: 6. CDR1 ENHRY and CDR2 SYGVKD come from the germline V gene. This CDR3 has 14 amino acids. The DNA for the CDR3 is TGTGCCACCTGGGGACAGAATAGCAATCAGCCCCAGCATTTT. Its protein product is CATWGQNSNQPQHF.

The chain carries TRBV4-3 and TRBJ2-2, with 11 bases aligning to TRBD2. This CDR3 has 17 amino acids. Germline lookup yields CDR1 LGHNA and CDR2 YSLEER. V lost 0 bases and J lost 5; bases outside the gene matches: 5. The CDR3 DNA reads TGCGCCAGCAGCCAAGATTGGGCTAGCGGGGGGACCGGGGAGCTGTTTTTT. It translates to CASSQDWASGGTGELFF.

This clone has more than one count but fewer than ten. The chain uses TRBV19 and TRBJ2-1, with 9 nucleotides matching TRBD2. The junction had 16 bases not matched to a gene; V was cut back by 4 bases and J by 3 bases. The length of the CDR3 is 19 residues. The germline V gene has CDR1 LNHDA and CDR2 SQIVND (reference sequence). CDR3 sequence reads: CASSTQRGAGGRDYNEQFF. CDR3 sequence (DNA): TGTGCCAGTAGTACCCAGCGGGGGGCAGGAGGGAGAGACTACAATGAGCAGTTCTTC.